The rows below give T cell receptor beta chains drawn from one sample of a study of vaccination and CD4 T cells after COVID-19. For these TCRs, the target antigens are not known. TCRdb processed the PCR reads anew with MiXCR; each CDR3 protein has one entry. The sample has around 15,000 distinct CDR3 sequences; roughly 54% are singletons. Sequencing was performed on CD4+ T cells from blood, cultured in vitro. The receptors stem from a human donor who had recovered from COVID-19. Each CDR3 is given with its conserved first and last residue. Fields, in order: J gene, V gene, D gene, clone size, CDR3 protein, CDR3 DNA. D genes are given only for firm matches. Size is omitted from some rows. Given values are once, few, many or a class for expanded clones.

j_gene: TRBJ1-1
v_gene: TRBV19
d_gene: -
abundance: -
CDR3aa: CASSLTGGSNTEAFF
CDR3nt: TGTGCCAGTAGTCTTACCGGAGGGAGTAACACTGAAGCTTTCTTT

j_gene: TRBJ2-4
v_gene: TRBV7-9
d_gene: -
abundance: once
CDR3aa: CASSLPSVNIQYF
CDR3nt: TGTGCCAGCAGCTTGCCGTCGGTTAACATTCAGTACTTC

j_gene: TRBJ1-1
v_gene: TRBV28
d_gene: TRBD1
abundance: few
CDR3aa: CASSLGTGVMNTEAFF
CDR3nt: TGTGCCAGCAGTTTAGGGACAGGGGTTATGAACACTGAAGCTTTCTTT

j_gene: TRBJ2-5
v_gene: TRBV19
d_gene: TRBD2
abundance: -
CDR3aa: CASRRLADQETQYF
CDR3nt: TGTGCCAGTAGGCGACTAGCCGACCAAGAGACCCAGTACTTC

j_gene: TRBJ2-6
v_gene: TRBV11-2
d_gene: TRBD1
abundance: -
CDR3aa: CASSVTGGRSSGANVLTF
CDR3nt: TGTGCCAGCAGCGTAACAGGGGGCCGGAGCTCTGGGGCCAACGTCCTGACTTTC

j_gene: TRBJ2-6
v_gene: TRBV7-2
d_gene: -
abundance: -
CDR3aa: CASSSRGRGANVLTF
CDR3nt: TGTGCCAGCAGCTCGAGGGGACGTGGGGCCAACGTCCTGACTTTC

j_gene: TRBJ1-1
v_gene: TRBV6-1
d_gene: -
abundance: few
CDR3aa: CASRVLDRHEAFF
CDR3nt: TGTGCCAGCAGAGTATTGGACCGCCACGAAGCTTTCTTT

j_gene: TRBJ1-1
v_gene: TRBV2
d_gene: -
abundance: -
CDR3aa: CASQGGIWIDTEAFF
CDR3nt: TGTGCCAGCCAGGGAGGCATTTGGATCGACACTGAAGCTTTCTTT

j_gene: TRBJ2-7
v_gene: TRBV6-1
d_gene: TRBD2
abundance: -
CDR3aa: CASSLLLVGGAYEQYF
CDR3nt: TGTGCCAGCTCTTTGTTACTGGTCGGGGGGGCCTACGAGCAGTACTTC

j_gene: TRBJ2-1
v_gene: TRBV27
d_gene: -
abundance: -
CDR3aa: CASRYRTGNPTYNEQFF
CDR3nt: TGTGCCAGTAGATATCGCACCGGGAATCCTACCTACAATGAGCAGTTCTTC

j_gene: TRBJ2-1
v_gene: TRBV20-1
d_gene: -
abundance: -
CDR3aa: CSAIGAFQRHYSYNEQFF
CDR3nt: TGCAGTGCCATCGGGGCATTCCAGCGGCACTACTCCTACAATGAGCAGTTCTTC

j_gene: TRBJ1-6
v_gene: TRBV6-1
d_gene: -
abundance: -
CDR3aa: CASSEASRGISPLHF
CDR3nt: TGTGCCAGCAGTGAAGCTTCCAGGGGTATTTCACCCCTCCACTTT

j_gene: TRBJ2-5
v_gene: TRBV9
d_gene: -
abundance: -
CDR3aa: CASSVGVRETQYF
CDR3nt: TGTGCCAGCAGCGTAGGGGTCCGGGAGACCCAGTACTTC

j_gene: TRBJ1-6
v_gene: TRBV6-1
d_gene: -
abundance: -
CDR3aa: CASSVVGQNNSPLHF
CDR3nt: TGTGCCAGCAGTGTTGTGGGGCAGAATAATTCACCCCTCCACTTT

j_gene: TRBJ2-2
v_gene: TRBV10-2
d_gene: TRBD1
abundance: -
CDR3aa: CASSRDRVGELFF
CDR3nt: TGCGCCAGCAGCCGGGACAGGGTCGGGGAGCTGTTTTTT

j_gene: TRBJ2-4
v_gene: TRBV7-9
d_gene: -
abundance: -
CDR3aa: CASSHSRLGHIQYF
CDR3nt: TGTGCCAGCAGCCATAGCAGGCTAGGTCACATTCAGTACTTC

j_gene: TRBJ1-6
v_gene: TRBV30
d_gene: TRBD1
abundance: few
CDR3aa: CALEQGRNSPLHF
CDR3nt: TGTGCCTTGGAACAGGGGCGCAATTCACCCCTCCACTTT

j_gene: TRBJ1-2
v_gene: TRBV12-3/TRBV12-4
d_gene: -
abundance: few
CDR3aa: CASSLLARGYTF
CDR3nt: TGTGCCAGCAGTTTACTAGCGAGGGGCTACACCTTC

j_gene: TRBJ1-5
v_gene: TRBV19
d_gene: -
abundance: -
CDR3aa: CASSRNFGTPNQPQHF
CDR3nt: TGTGCCAGTAGTCGCAACTTCGGGACCCCTAATCAGCCCCAGCATTTT

j_gene: TRBJ1-1
v_gene: TRBV11-3
d_gene: -
abundance: once
CDR3aa: CASSSSWGGLNTEAFF
CDR3nt: TGTGCCAGCAGCTCGAGCTGGGGGGGACTGAACACTGAAGCTTTCTTT

j_gene: TRBJ1-1
v_gene: TRBV21-1
d_gene: -
abundance: -
CDR3aa: CASSKLGIDTEAFF
CDR3nt: TGTGCCAGCAGCAAATTAGGGATAGACACTGAAGCTTTCTTT

j_gene: TRBJ1-4
v_gene: TRBV10-3
d_gene: -
abundance: -
CDR3aa: CAISESIQGVGEKLFF
CDR3nt: TGTGCCATCAGTGAGTCGATTCAGGGAGTAGGTGAAAAACTGTTTTTT